The 30 T cell receptor beta chains presented below share a single source sample, sequenced in a study of blood T cell repertoires in COVID-19. Using immunoSEQ multiplex PCR, the repertoire was profiled, and TCRdb retains in-frame clones only, with some absent. The sample shows around 110,000 clones, over 75% of them seen only once. Material: peripheral blood. The receptor source for this set is a human donor with active COVID-19. The donor label of this sample is uncertain.

In this sample, this clone turned up a few times. The chain carries TRBV7-8 and TRBJ1-5, with D possibly matching TRBD1 (5 bases). The CDR3 consists of 14 residues. Trimming stripped 3 bases from V and 3 bases from J, with 9 bases between. CDR1 is SGHVS, CDR2 FQNEAQ, per germline. CDR3 coding DNA: TGTGCCAGCAGCTTTGCAGGGTTCAATCAGCCCCAGCATTTT. It codes for CASSFAGFNQPQHF.

This clone was seen a handful of times. The rearrangement links TRBV7-2 to TRBJ1-6; D perhaps matches TRBD1 (6 bases). Germline V gene sequence: CDR1 SGHTA, CDR2 FQGNSA. The V and J ends lost 6 bases and 5 bases respectively, with 17 bases between them. The CDR3 contains 16 residues. CDR3 in amino acids: CASSQQTRGHNSPLHF. CDR3 in DNA: TGTGCCAGCAGTCAACAAACCAGGGGACATAATTCACCCCTCCACTTT.

This chain joins TRBV6-2 or TRBV6-3 and TRBJ1-2; D gene ambiguous. Trimming pared 0 bases from V and 4 bases from J, leaving 12 bases between. The CDR3 is 15 amino acids. CDR1 is MNHEY and CDR2 is SVGEGT in the germline V gene. For the CDR3, the DNA is TGTGCCAGCAGTTACTCTGGGCGGGGAACCTATGGCTACACCTTC. It specifies CASSYSGRGTYGYTF.

The chain links TRBV6-2 or TRBV6-3 to TRBJ2-3; TRBD2 might be the D (6 bases). V lost 6 bases to trimming and J lost 7 bases, with 17 bases between them. CDR3 length: 14 amino acids. Germline values: CDR1 MNHEY, CDR2 SVGEGT. CDR3 DNA: TGTGCCAGCAGCTCCCGGGAGAAAGAGTATACGCAGTATTTT. Its protein is CASSSREKEYTQYF.

The chain joins TRBV4-1 to TRBJ1-5; D unresolved. The CDR3 has 13 residues. V was clipped by 3 bases and J by 4 bases, with 7 bases between them. Germline CDR1 reads MGHRA; CDR2 reads YSYEKL. CDR3 sequence (DNA): TGCGCCAGCAGCCATGCGGCAAATCAGCCCCAGCATTTT. It specifies CASSHAANQPQHF.

The chain is built from TRBV4-3 and TRBJ2-2; D might be TRBD1 (5 bases). The CDR3 loop spans 16 amino acids. From germline, CDR1 is LGHNA and CDR2 YSLEER. With 0 bases removed from V and 6 bases from J, the gap between germline ends came to 14 bases. The CDR3 bases are TGCGCCAGCAGCCAAGAGGGCTACCAGGGATCCGGGGAGCTGTTTTTT. Translation gives CASSQEGYQGSGELFF.

The chain links TRBV19 to TRBJ2-4; TRBD1 aligns across 12 bases. Per the germline V gene, CDR1 is LNHDA and CDR2 is SQIVND (reference sequence). This CDR3 region has 18 residues. Trimming cost V 3 bases and J 0 bases; bases outside gene matches: 6. As DNA, the CDR3 is TGTGCCAGTAGTATTGGGACAGGGGGCGAGGTAGCCAAAAACATTCAGTACTTC. Amino acid sequence: CASSIGTGGEVAKNIQYF.

V is TRBV5-4 and J is TRBJ2-1; TRBD1 matches 7 bases. V trimming: 0 bases; J trimming: 3 bases; junction bases outside the gene matches: 9. Germline values: CDR1 SGHNT, CDR2 YYREEE (reference sequence). CDR3 length: 17 amino acids. CDR3 protein: CASSLESTTGRYNEQFF. For the CDR3, the DNA is TGTGCCAGCAGCTTGGAGAGTACGACAGGGCGCTACAATGAGCAGTTCTTC.

The chain joins TRBV27 to TRBJ2-1; 11 nucleotides align to TRBD2. Germline loops: CDR1 MNHEY, CDR2 SMNVEV (reference sequence). The CDR3 runs to 14 residues. V lost 8 bases to trimming and J lost 4 bases; unmatched junction nucleotides: 4. The CDR3 here is CASHGTSGYNEQFF. The DNA of the CDR3 is TGTGCCAGCCACGGGACTAGCGGTTACAATGAGCAGTTCTTC.

V gene TRBV6-1 combines with J gene TRBJ1-2; D ambiguous. V lost 1 base and J lost 3, with 9 bases in between. Germline CDR1 reads MNHNS; CDR2 reads SASEGT. The CDR3 runs 14 residues. The CDR3 sequence: CASSEVTSYYGYTF. CDR3 coding DNA: TGTGCCAGCAGTGAAGTAACTTCCTACTATGGCTACACCTTC.

This clone appeared once. The genes are TRBV6-2 or TRBV6-3 and TRBJ2-5; 9 bases match TRBD2. Per the germline V gene, CDR1 is MNHEY and CDR2 is SVGEGT. J gave up 2 bases and V 6 bases, and 10 bases lay outside the gene matches. The CDR3 is 16 amino acids. CDR3 residues: CASSDGLAGLQETQYF. In nucleotides, the CDR3 is TGTGCCAGCAGCGACGGTCTAGCGGGGCTACAAGAGACCCAGTACTTC.

This chain connects TRBV12-3 or TRBV12-4 to TRBJ1-6; TRBD1 is a possible D gene (5 bases). The V end lost 3 bases, the J end lost 8 bases, and 8 bases lay between the germline ends. CDR3 length: 13 residues. CDR3: CASSLQGHSPLHF. CDR3 nucleotide sequence: TGTGCCAGCAGTTTGCAGGGTCATTCACCCCTCCACTTT.

The chain uses TRBV20-1 and TRBJ1-3, with D possibly TRBD1 on 5 matching bases. V was trimmed by 3 bases and J by 0 bases, leaving 9 bases between them. The V gene's germline CDR1 is DFQATT and CDR2 SNEGSKA (reference sequence). The CDR3 totals 14 residues. CDR3 residues: CSASLDSSGNTIYF. CDR3 nucleotide sequence: TGCAGTGCTAGTTTAGACAGCTCTGGAAACACCATATATTTT.

The chain joins TRBV27 to TRBJ2-5; TRBD2 matches at 10 bases. After removal of 1 base from V and 5 bases from J, the junction contained 1 base not matched to a gene. Germline V CDR1 and CDR2: MNHEY, SMNVEV (reference sequence). CDR3 length: 14 residues. CDR3 sequence: CASSLFSGGETQYF. The CDR3 DNA reads as TGTGCCAGCAGTTTATTTAGCGGGGGGGAGACCCAGTACTTC.

This rearrangement joins TRBV4-1 to TRBJ2-3, with D maybe TRBD2 (7 bases). Germline V CDR1 and CDR2: MGHRA, YSYEKL. V was pared by 1 base and J by 5 bases, with 22 bases between. This CDR3 has 18 residues. CDR3 amino acids: CASSQGVILTGGVDTQYF. The CDR3 nucleotides read TGCGCCAGCAGCCAAGGTGTGATTCTGACGGGGGGCGTAGATACGCAGTATTTT.

The chain recombines TRBV9 with TRBJ1-1; the D is unclear. The CDR3 is 14 amino acids. Germline V gene data show CDR1 as SGDLS and CDR2 as YYNGEE. V gave up 2 bases and J gave up 0 bases, with 8 bases separating them. The CDR3 reads CASSVSAMNTEAFF. For the CDR3, the DNA is TGTGCCAGCAGCGTGTCAGCGATGAACACTGAAGCTTTCTTT.

The genes are TRBV3-1 (or the pseudogene TRBV3-2) and TRBJ1-2; D is perhaps TRBD1 (6 bases). CDR1 is LGHDT, CDR2 YNNKEL, per germline (reference sequence). V lost 4 bases and J lost 6, with 15 bases in between. This CDR3 contains 14 residues. CDR3 coding DNA: TGTGCCAGCAGCCGTACGACAGGTACCCATGGCTACACCTTC. Its translation: CASSRTTGTHGYTF.

This chain uses TRBV4-3 with TRBJ2-7, with TRBD2 identical over 7 bases. After removal of 4 bases from V and 3 bases from J, the junction contained 6 bases not matched to a gene. This CDR3 has 14 amino acids. Germline CDR1 reads LGHNA; CDR2 reads YSLEER. CDR3 sequence: CASSPGTTGYEQYF. As DNA, the CDR3 is TGCGCCAGCAGCCCCGGGACTACCGGCTACGAGCAGTACTTC.

This chain joins TRBV12-3 or TRBV12-4 and TRBJ2-3; D remains unclear. The CDR3 spans 12 residues. With 5 bases removed from V and 6 bases from J, the gap between germline ends came to 9 bases. As DNA, the CDR3 is TGTGCCAGCAGTCCGAACTCGGATACGCAGTATTTT. It specifies CASSPNSDTQYF.

V usage is TRBV4-1 and J usage is TRBJ2-3, with D possibly being TRBD1 (6 bases). Trimming stripped 0 bases from V and 5 bases from J, with 18 bases between. The germline V gene encodes CDR1 MGHRA and CDR2 YSYEKL. The CDR3 consists of 17 residues. This CDR3 reads CASSQDRFGGQVDTQYF. CDR3 coding DNA: TGCGCCAGCAGCCAAGATAGGTTTGGGGGACAAGTAGATACGCAGTATTTT.

V usage is TRBV11-2 and J usage is TRBJ1-2, with D possibly being TRBD1 (5 bases). The germline CDR1 and CDR2 sequences are SGHAT and FQNNGV. CDR3 length: 13 amino acids. Trimming shortened V by 5 bases and J by 6 bases, and 13 bases separated the two germline ends. The CDR3 protein is CASSRQGYDGYTF. DNA for the CDR3: TGTGCCAGCAGCCGCCAGGGCTATGATGGCTACACCTTC.

The J gene is TRBJ1-6, the V gene TRBV6-5, with 8 bases lining up with TRBD1. CDR1 is MNHEY and CDR2 is SVGAGI in the germline V gene. CDR3 size: 14 residues. V shed 6 bases and J 6 bases; nucleotides not matched to a gene: 4. The CDR3 region is CASSPDRVNSPLHF. In nucleotides, the CDR3 is TGTGCCAGCAGCCCGGACAGGGTTAATTCACCCCTCCACTTT.

The genes are TRBV18 and TRBJ1-6; D may be TRBD1 (5 bases). The CDR3 sequence is 17 residues long. The germline V gene has CDR1 KGHSH and CDR2 LQKENI. V was shortened by 4 bases and J by 8 bases, with 21 bases between the two germline ends. CDR3 region: CASSRLNAREGDSPLHF. The CDR3 DNA reads TGTGCCAGCTCACGACTTAACGCCAGGGAAGGAGATTCACCCCTCCACTTT.

V usage is TRBV6-5 and J usage is TRBJ1-2; 9 bases are a match to TRBD1. The ends lost 6 bases at V and 12 bases at J; junction bases unmatched: 17. The germline CDR1 and CDR2 sequences are MNHEY and SVGAGI. CDR3 size: 15 residues. The CDR3 DNA reads as TGTGCCAGCAGGAAACAGGGGGCAGAGGAGCGGGGCCACACCTTC. Protein sequence: CASRKQGAEERGHTF.

This sequence joins TRBV28 and TRBJ1-2; weak D call: TRBD1 (5 bases). Trimming left V 8 bases short and J 3 bases short, with 10 bases between. This CDR3 is 12 amino acids long. The germline V gene has CDR1 MDHEN and CDR2 SYDVKM. The CDR3: CASLGGHYGYTF. The CDR3 DNA reads as TGTGCCAGCCTGGGGGGACACTATGGCTACACCTTC.

The chain carries TRBV5-8 and TRBJ1-6; TRBD1 is a possible D gene (6 bases). The CDR3 runs to 15 residues. Germline CDR1 is SGHTS and CDR2 is YDEGEE. Trimming cost V 4 bases and J 5 bases, with 13 bases left between them. DNA for the CDR3: TGTGCCAGCAGCCCTGGGGACATAAATAATTCACCCCTCCACTTT. Residues: CASSPGDINNSPLHF.

J is TRBJ2-7 and V is TRBV5-1, with 11 positions matching TRBD2. The CDR3 contains 16 residues. After removal of 1 base from V and 5 bases from J, the junction contained 8 bases not matched to a gene. Per germline, CDR1 SGHRS and CDR2 YFSETQ. The CDR3 protein is CASSLSVAGGLDEQYF. The CDR3 DNA reads TGCGCCAGCAGCTTGAGCGTAGCGGGGGGGCTTGACGAGCAGTACTTC.

V gene TRBV6-5 combines with J gene TRBJ1-2, with 10 nucleotides matching TRBD1. The V and J ends lost 3 bases and 8 bases, in that order; junction bases with no gene match: 9. The CDR3 runs to 15 residues. CDR1 is MNHEY, CDR2 SVGAGI, per germline. CDR3 in DNA: TGTGCCAGCAGTTATACCGGGACAGGGGCGTTGGGCTACACCTTC. Encoded protein: CASSYTGTGALGYTF.

This rearrangement joins TRBV7-2 to TRBJ2-2; 10 nucleotides agree with TRBD2. The V segment lost 10 bases and the J segment 7 bases; nucleotides outside the gene matches: 12. Germline V lookup: CDR1 SGHTA, CDR2 FQGNSA. The CDR3 length is 15 residues. In nucleotides, the CDR3 is TGTGCCACCGAGGGAGCGGGGGGGCATATCGGGGAGCTGTTTTTT. Its translation is CATEGAGGHIGELFF.

The rearrangement uses TRBV6-5 and TRBJ1-1; possible D gene TRBD1, 5 bases. The germline CDR1 and CDR2 sequences are MNHEY and SVGAGI. Between the trimmed V and J ends, which lost 7 bases and 5 bases, there was a span of 17 bases. CDR3 size: 14 residues. Written as DNA, the CDR3 is TGTGCCAGCACCCAAACTGGGGGAGGGACTGAAGCTTTCTTT. It yields the protein CASTQTGGGTEAFF.